The 3 T cell receptor beta chains listed next were all sequenced from one sample in a study of blood T cell repertoires in COVID-19. Generated by immunoSEQ multiplex PCR, the TCRdb table keeps only in-frame clones and is missing some. The sample has approximately 94,000 clones, roughly nine tenths seen once; the top ten hold approximately 7%. Sample: peripheral blood. The receptors here all came from a man under 40 in a cohort sampled during active COVID-19.

The rearrangement joins TRBV7-2 to TRBJ1-1, with a possible D match to TRBD1 (6 bases). The CDR3 is made up of 15 amino acids. The V end was cut by 5 bases, the J end by 2 bases, with 15 bases between. Germline V gene lookup returns CDR1 SGHTA and CDR2 FQGNSA. The CDR3 DNA sequence: TGTGCCAGCAGCCGGGGGGGGGCTGCTAACACTGAAGCTTTCTTT. Its protein is CASSRGGAANTEAFF.

The rearrangement uses TRBV6-5 and TRBJ2-2, with 11 bases identical to TRBD2. The CDR3 runs to 15 residues. V lost 10 bases, J lost 1 base, and 5 bases stayed unmatched. Germline CDR1 and CDR2: MNHEY and SVGAGI. For the CDR3, the DNA is TGTGCCACCCAGACTAGCGGGGAGAACACCGGGGAGCTGTTTTTT. Its translation is CATQTSGENTGELFF.

The chain is built from TRBV10-2 and TRBJ1-2; TRBD1 matches at 9 bases. Per the germline V gene, CDR1 is WSHSY and CDR2 is SAAADI. With 6 bases clipped from V and 7 bases from J, the junction kept 6 bases outside the gene matches. This CDR3 has 13 residues. The CDR3 DNA reads TGCGCCAGCAGGGGACAGGGCGGTACTGGCTACACCTTC. Amino acid sequence: CASRGQGGTGYTF.